Following are 14 T cell receptor beta chains from one sample sequenced in a study. From the 5' RACE reads, TCRdb called clonotypes with MiXCR, one entry per CDR3 protein. The sample consists of over 30,000 distinct CDR3 sequences, roughly 24% of them appearing once. Sequenced: naive CD4+ T cells sorted from a lymph node. Subset of the sample: naive CD4+ T cells, CD4+CD45RA+CD25-. The receptor set was obtained from a female donor with breast cancer.

The chain combines TRBV27 with TRBJ2-2, with unresolved D. The V end lost 3 bases, the J end lost 5 bases, and 13 bases lay between the germline ends. This CDR3 has 15 residues. The germline V gene has CDR1 MNHEY and CDR2 SMNVEV (reference sequence). The CDR3, as DNA: TGTGCCAGCAGTTTGGTGTGGGGTGAGACCGGGGAGCTGTTTTTT. Translation: CASSLVWGETGELFF.

The V call is TRBV4-1, the J call TRBJ2-7; 9 bases fit TRBD1. The CDR3 has 15 residues. Germline loops: CDR1 MGHRA, CDR2 YSYEKL. V shed 5 bases and J 6 bases; nucleotides not matched to a gene: 11. CDR3 sequence reads: CASSGTGTGFGEQYF. The CDR3 nucleotides read TGCGCCAGCAGCGGGACCGGGACAGGGTTTGGCGAGCAGTACTTC.

This clonotype showed up many times. The CDR3 sequence: CASSAQVFEAFF. CDR3 DNA: TGTGCCAGCAGTGCTCAGGTCTTTGAAGCTTTCTTT. This rearrangement joins TRBV12-3 or TRBV12-4 to TRBJ1-1; D gene uncertain. Trimming took 5 bases from V and 7 from J, leaving 11 bases between them. The CDR3 covers 12 residues.

The rearrangement joins TRBV12-3 or TRBV12-4 to TRBJ2-7; 7 nucleotides line up with TRBD2. The trim removed 7 bases at V and 3 bases at J, leaving 6 bases unmatched. The CDR3 sequence is 13 residues long. CDR3 sequence reads: CASTLSGDYEQYF. In nucleotides, the CDR3 is TGTGCCAGCACCCTAAGCGGGGACTACGAGCAGTACTTC.

The gene calls are TRBV24-1 and TRBJ2-7; the D is unclear. The CDR3 is 13 amino acids. V was clipped by 2 bases and J by 3 bases, with 7 bases between them. CDR1 and CDR2 from the germline V gene are KGHDR and SFDVKD. CDR3 sequence (DNA): TGTGCCACCAGTGATTGGTCAGGCTACGAGCAGTACTTC. Protein: CATSDWSGYEQYF.

There are many counts of this clonotype. V and J are TRBV9 and TRBJ2-7, with no clear D. The CDR3 covers 16 residues. The V and J ends lost 0 bases and 4 bases respectively, with 17 bases between them. Germline lookup yields CDR1 SGDLS and CDR2 YYNGEE. In DNA form, the CDR3 reads TGTGCCAGCAGCGTAGACCCCGCCGGCAGGTTATACGAGCAGTACTTC. Translating it yields CASSVDPAGRLYEQYF. Filled out from reference TRBV9 and TRBJ2-7, the complete variable domain reads DSGVTQTPKHLITATGQRVTLRCSPRSGDLSVYWYQQSLDQGLQFLIQYYNGEERAKGNILERFSAQQFPDLHSELNLSSLELGDSALYFCASSVDPAGRLYEQYFGPGTRLTVT.

On this clonotype itself: Since no conserved phenylalanine or tryptophan closes the CDR3, a read error is the likely cause. The rearrangement uses TRBV5-4 and TRBJ1-2, with D hard to call. V was trimmed by 2 bases and J by 8 bases, leaving 13 bases between them. Germline loops: CDR1 SGHNT, CDR2 YYREEE (reference sequence). The CDR3 is 13 amino acids. CDR3 in amino acids: CASSFPDRRGYTS. For the CDR3, the DNA is TGTGCCAGCAGCTTTCCGGACCGGCGGGGCTACACCTCC.

This sequence joins TRBV6-2 or TRBV6-3 and TRBJ2-4; D may be TRBD1 (6 bases). The V and J ends lost 4 bases and 9 bases respectively, with 13 bases between them. Per germline, CDR1 MNHEY and CDR2 SVGEGT. CDR3 length equals 13 residues. This CDR3 reads CASSSGQGIIQYF. The CDR3 DNA reads as TGTGCCAGCAGTTCCGGGCAGGGGATCATTCAGTACTTC.

Details on this clonotype: One base away lies a much larger clone, so this may be a sequencing read error. The rearrangement joins TRBV15 to TRBJ2-7; 7 bases align to TRBD1. The CDR3 extends over 13 amino acids. Germline trimming cut 3 bases from V and 4 bases from J; bases unmatched to any gene: 3. Germline-derived CDR1 and CDR2 are LNHNV and YYDKDF (reference sequence). CDR3 protein: CATSRDRRYEQYF. CDR3 nucleotide sequence: TGTGCCACCAGCAGGGACAGGAGGTACGAGCAGTACTTC.

The genes are TRBV24-1 and TRBJ2-7, with TRBD1 identical over 7 bases. Germline trimming cut 2 bases from V and 3 bases from J; bases unmatched to any gene: 3. Germline CDR1 KGHDR, CDR2 SFDVKD. The CDR3 totals 14 residues. The CDR3, as DNA: TGTGCCACCAGTGATTCTGGACAGGACTACGAGCAGTACTTC. It specifies CATSDSGQDYEQYF.

A remark on this clonotype: This may be a read error, as it is one base from a much larger clone. The chain recombines TRBV3-1 with TRBJ2-1; 7 bases align to TRBD1. CDR3 length equals 13 residues. Germline CDR1 LGHDT, CDR2 YNNKEL (reference sequence). CDR3 sequence: CASSHDRVGERFF. As DNA, the CDR3 is TGTGCCAGCAGCCACGACAGGGTTGGTGAGCGGTTCTTC.

This clonotype was picked up many times. The V gene is TRBV28, the J gene TRBJ2-7; D unclear. CDR1 MDHEN and CDR2 SYDVKM come from the germline V gene. The V and J ends lost 2 bases and 4 bases respectively, with 18 bases between them. This CDR3 comprises 16 residues. As DNA, the CDR3 is TGTGCCAGCAGTTTAGGGCCCCTGGGCCCCGGATACGAGCAGTACTTC. Translating gives CASSLGPLGPGYEQYF.

Worth noting for this clonotype: Germline is not matched at one junction end, which may reflect a read error. J is TRBJ1-1 and V is TRBV4-2, with TRBD1 as a possible D gene (5 bases). The CDR3 has 15 residues. Germline V CDR1 and CDR2: LGHNA, YNFKEQ. CDR3 in amino acids: CASSQSHAGPSSAFF. As DNA, the CDR3 is TGCGCCAGCAGCCAATCGCATGCAGGGCCCTCCTCAGCTTTCTTT.

Many counts were recorded for this clonotype. The rearrangement uses TRBV12-3 or TRBV12-4 and TRBJ2-1, with 12 bases lining up with TRBD1. The CDR3 is made up of 14 amino acids. V shed 7 bases and J 9 bases; nucleotides not matched to a gene: 7. The DNA for the CDR3 is TGTGCCAGCACTACCGGGACAGGGGGCACTGAGCAGTTCTTC. It translates to CASTTGTGGTEQFF.